This T cell receptor (beta chain) was recorded in a study of T cell clonality in common variable immunodeficiency. In germline, CDR1 is GTSNPN, CDR2 SVGIG (reference sequence). V lost 0 bases, J lost 0 bases, and 9 bases lay in between. The length of the CDR3 is 16 residues. Using immunoSEQ multiplex PCR, the repertoire was profiled, and TCRdb retains in-frame clones only, with some absent. The sample includes roughly 55,000 clones, none of them occurring once. This clone was counted many times. Its antigen remains unknown. The read falls 3 residues short of the CDR3 end, and the missing part is taken from the germline J gene. Study findings and constraints: Repertoire-complication correlations in CVID were limited by patient heterogeneity. CVID subjects had higher TCRbeta clonality than healthy controls, most marked in about a third.

The V call is TRBV30, the J call TRBJ2-6, with a weak D call TRBD2 (5 bases). Sequencing was performed on peripheral blood mononuclear cells. This receptor was taken from a person aged 18 to 75 in good health. CDR3 DNA (partial): TGTGCCTGGAGTGTATCGGGGAGCTCTGGGGCCAACGTC. This translates into CAWSVSGSSGANV. The complete CDR3 protein is CAWSVSGSSGANVLTF.